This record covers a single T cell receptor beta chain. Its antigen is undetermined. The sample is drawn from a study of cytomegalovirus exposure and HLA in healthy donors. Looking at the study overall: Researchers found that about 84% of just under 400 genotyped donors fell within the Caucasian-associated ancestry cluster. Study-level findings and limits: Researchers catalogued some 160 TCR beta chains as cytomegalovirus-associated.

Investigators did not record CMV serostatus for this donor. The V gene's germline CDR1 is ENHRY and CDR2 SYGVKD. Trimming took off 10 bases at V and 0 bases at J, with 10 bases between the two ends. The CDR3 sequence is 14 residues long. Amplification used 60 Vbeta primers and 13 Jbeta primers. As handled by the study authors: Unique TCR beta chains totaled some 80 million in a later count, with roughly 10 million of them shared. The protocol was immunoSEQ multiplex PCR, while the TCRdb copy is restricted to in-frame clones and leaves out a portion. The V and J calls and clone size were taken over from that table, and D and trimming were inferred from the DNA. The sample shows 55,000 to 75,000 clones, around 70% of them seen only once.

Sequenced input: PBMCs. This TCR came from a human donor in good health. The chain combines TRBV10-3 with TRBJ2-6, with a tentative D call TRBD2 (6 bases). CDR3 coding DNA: TGTGCCAGCGGGACGGCCTCTGGGGCCAACGTCCTGACTTTC. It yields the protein CASGTASGANVLTF.